Each of the 4 T cell receptor beta chains below was sequenced from the same sample in a study of cytomegalovirus exposure and HLA in healthy donors. In the PCR, 60 Vbeta and 13 Jbeta primers were used. Profiled with immunoSEQ multiplex PCR; TCRdb holds only in-frame clones, not every one. The sample yields roughly 90,000 clones, around 89% seen once. Sample: PBMCs. Every receptor here comes from a man younger than 35 in good health and CMV-seronegative.

This chain uses TRBV30 with TRBJ1-5; possibly TRBD1 for D (5 bases). This CDR3 has 13 amino acids. CDR1 GTSNPN and CDR2 SVGIG come from the germline V gene (reference sequence). With 0 bases removed from V and 7 bases from J, the gap between germline ends came to 10 bases. This CDR3 is CAWSVRGTQPQHF. CDR3 DNA sequence: TGTGCCTGGAGTGTTCGGGGGACCCAGCCCCAGCATTTT.

The chain has TRBV5-1 and TRBJ1-4; D uncertain. V lost 4 bases and J 3 bases, leaving 10 bases between the germline ends. Germline V gene data show CDR1 as SGHRS and CDR2 as YFSETQ. This CDR3 is built from 14 residues. CDR3 nucleotides: TGCGCCAGCAGCGACCCAGGATCTAATGAAAAACTGTTTTTT. It translates to CASSDPGSNEKLFF.

The chain carries TRBV5-1 and TRBJ2-7; D unclear. The V and J ends lost 2 bases and 0 bases respectively, with 12 bases between them. The CDR3 is made up of 15 amino acids. Germline V gene data show CDR1 as SGHRS and CDR2 as YFSETQ. The CDR3 nucleotides are TGCGCCAGCAGCTTATTCTCTTCGAGCTCCTACGAGCAGTACTTC. Amino acids: CASSLFSSSSYEQYF. Combining the CDR3 with reference TRBV5-1 and TRBJ2-7 gives the whole variable domain KAGVTQTPRYLIKTRGQQVTLSCSPISGHRSVSWYQQTPGQGLQFLFEYFSETQRNKGNFPGRFSGRQFSNSRSEMNVSTLELGDSALYLCASSLFSSSSYEQYFGPGTRLTVT.

The chain joins TRBV5-1 to TRBJ2-1, with 8 bases matching TRBD1. The V segment lost 4 bases and the J segment 8 bases; nucleotides outside the gene matches: 11. Germline CDR1 and CDR2: SGHRS and YFSETQ. This CDR3 has 15 amino acids. Here the CDR3 reads CASSRDGGQGDEQFF. DNA for the CDR3: TGCGCCAGCAGCCGGGATGGAGGACAGGGCGATGAGCAGTTCTTC.